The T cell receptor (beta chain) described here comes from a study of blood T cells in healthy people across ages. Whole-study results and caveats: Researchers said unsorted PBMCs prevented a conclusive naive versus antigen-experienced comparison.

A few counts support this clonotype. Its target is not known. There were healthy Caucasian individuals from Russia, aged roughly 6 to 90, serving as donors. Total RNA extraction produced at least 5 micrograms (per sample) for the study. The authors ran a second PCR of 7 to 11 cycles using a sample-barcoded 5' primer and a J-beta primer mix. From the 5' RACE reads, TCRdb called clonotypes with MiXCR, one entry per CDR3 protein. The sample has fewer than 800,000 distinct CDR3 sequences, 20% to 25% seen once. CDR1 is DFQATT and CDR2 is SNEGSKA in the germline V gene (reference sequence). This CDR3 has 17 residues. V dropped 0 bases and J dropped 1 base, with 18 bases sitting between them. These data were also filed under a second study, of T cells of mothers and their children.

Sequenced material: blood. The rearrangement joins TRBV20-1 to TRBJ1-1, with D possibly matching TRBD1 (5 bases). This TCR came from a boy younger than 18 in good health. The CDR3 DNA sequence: TGCAGTGCTAGAGATCGGGACGGCTTTTTTGCGAACACTGAAGCTTTCTTT. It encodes CSARDRDGFFANTEAFF.